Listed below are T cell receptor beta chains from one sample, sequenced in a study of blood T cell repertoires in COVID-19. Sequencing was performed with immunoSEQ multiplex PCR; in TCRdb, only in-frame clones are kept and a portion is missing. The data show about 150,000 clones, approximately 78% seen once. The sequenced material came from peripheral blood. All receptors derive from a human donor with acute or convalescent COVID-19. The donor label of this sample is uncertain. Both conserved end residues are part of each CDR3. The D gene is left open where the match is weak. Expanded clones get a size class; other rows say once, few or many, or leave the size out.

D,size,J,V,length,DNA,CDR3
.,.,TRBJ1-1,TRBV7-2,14,TGTGCCAGCACACCCGGGAGCCGGGGGGCTGAAGCTTTCTTT,CASTPGSRGAEAFF
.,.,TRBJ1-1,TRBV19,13,TGTGCCAGTAGCCCTAACCGGAACACTGAAGCTTTCTTT,CASSPNRNTEAFF
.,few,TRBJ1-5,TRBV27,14,TGTGCCAGCAGTTTGATTAGTAGCAATCAGCCCCAGCATTTT,CASSLISSNQPQHF
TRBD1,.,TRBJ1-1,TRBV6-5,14,TGTGCCAGCATTCGACAGGGAGGACGACCTGAAGCTTTCTTT,CASIRQGGRPEAFF
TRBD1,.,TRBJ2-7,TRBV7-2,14,TGTGCCAGCAGCCTACAGGGGAGCTCCTACGAGCAGTACTTC,CASSLQGSSYEQYF
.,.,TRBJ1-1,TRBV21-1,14,TGTGCCAGCACCAAGGGACAGGGGAACACTGAAGCTTTCTTT,CASTKGQGNTEAFF
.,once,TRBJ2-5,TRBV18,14,TGTGCCAGCTCACCAAGGGGACTTAGGGAGACCCAGTACTTC,CASSPRGLRETQYF
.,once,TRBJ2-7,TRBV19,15,TGTGCCAGTAGTATAGGAGGGTCTGTCTCCTACGAGCAGTACTTC,CASSIGGSVSYEQYF
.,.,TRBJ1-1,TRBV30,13,TGTGCCTGGAGTAAGGGAGGGAACACTGAAGCTTTCTTT,CAWSKGGNTEAFF
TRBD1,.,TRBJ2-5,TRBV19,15,TGTGCCAGTAGTTCAGCCGGGACAGGGGGAGAGACCCAGTACTTC,CASSSAGTGGETQYF
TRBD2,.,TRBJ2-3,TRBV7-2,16,TGTGCCAGCAGTTCTCATAGCGGGGGAGGCACAGATACGCAGTATTTT,CASSSHSGGGTDTQYF
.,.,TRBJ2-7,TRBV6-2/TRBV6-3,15,TGTGCCAGCAGTTCCCCTCCTAGGGGATTCTACGAGCAGTACTTC,CASSSPPRGFYEQYF
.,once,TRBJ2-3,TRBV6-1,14,TGTGCCAGCAGTGACAGGGGTAGGTCAGATACGCAGTATTTT,CASSDRGRSDTQYF
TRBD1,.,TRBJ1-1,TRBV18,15,TGTGCCAGCTCACTAGGACAGGGGGGTAACACTGAAGCTTTCTTT,CASSLGQGGNTEAFF
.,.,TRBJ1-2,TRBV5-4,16,TGTGCCAGCAGCCGGAGTAAGGCAGGGGATAACTATGGCTACACCTTC,CASSRSKAGDNYGYTF
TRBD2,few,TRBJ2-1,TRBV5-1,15,TGCGCCAGCGTAGGACTAGCGGGGGGGCAGAATGAGCAGTTCTTC,CASVGLAGGQNEQFF
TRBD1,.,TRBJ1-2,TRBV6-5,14,TGTGCCAGCAGACGACCTGACAGGGGGCACGGCTACACCTTC,CASRRPDRGHGYTF
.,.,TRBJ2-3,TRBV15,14,TGTGCCACCAGCAGAGAAGCGAGAACAGATACGCAGTATTTT,CATSREARTDTQYF
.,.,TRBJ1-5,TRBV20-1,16,TGCAGTGCTAGTCTCGGAGCCCCGGGGGGTCGGCAGCCCCAGCATTTT,CSASLGAPGGRQPQHF
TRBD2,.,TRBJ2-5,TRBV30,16,TGTGCCTGGAGTTCCGGACTAGCGGGGGGGCAAGAGACCCAGTACTTC,CAWSSGLAGGQETQYF
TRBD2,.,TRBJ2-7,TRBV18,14,TGTGCCAGCTCACCTAGCGGGGGGGCGGACGAGCAGTACTTC,CASSPSGGADEQYF
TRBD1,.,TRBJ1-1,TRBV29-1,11,TGCAGCGTTGTCCGGGACAGGGGGGCTTTCTTT,CSVVRDRGAFF
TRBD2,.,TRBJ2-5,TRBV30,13,TGTGCCTGGAGTGAGGGAGGGCTAGAGACCCAGTACTTC,CAWSEGGLETQYF
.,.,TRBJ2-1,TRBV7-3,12,TGTGCCAGCAGCCCGGGGGGCCGGGAGCAGTTCTTC,CASSPGGREQFF
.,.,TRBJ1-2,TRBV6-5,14,TGTGCCAGCAGCGCCGGGGGAAGAAGGGGTGGCTACACCTTC,CASSAGGRRGGYTF
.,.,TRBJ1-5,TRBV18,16,TGTGCCAGCTCACGTGGCAGGGAATATAACAATCAGCCCCAGCATTTT,CASSRGREYNNQPQHF
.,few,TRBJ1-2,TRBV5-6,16,TGTGCCAGCAGCACCATAGGGACAAGCCAGGGAAGTGGCTACACCTTC,CASSTIGTSQGSGYTF
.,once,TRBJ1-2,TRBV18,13,TGTGCCAGCTCACTACAAGCGAGGAATGGCTACACCTTC,CASSLQARNGYTF
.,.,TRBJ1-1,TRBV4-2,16,TGTGCCAGCAGCCAACGGAGGAGTACCTTGCACACTGAAGCTTTCTTT,CASSQRRSTLHTEAFF
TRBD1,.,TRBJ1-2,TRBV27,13,TGTGCCAGCAGTCGGGACAGACTCTATGGCTACACCTTC,CASSRDRLYGYTF
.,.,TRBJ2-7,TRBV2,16,TGTGCCAGCAGCACAGCCCCCATTGGTGATCTCTACGAGCAGTACTTC,CASSTAPIGDLYEQYF
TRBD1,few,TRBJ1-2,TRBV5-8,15,TGTGCCAGCAGCCTACAGGGGGCTGAAAACTATGGCTACACCTTC,CASSLQGAENYGYTF
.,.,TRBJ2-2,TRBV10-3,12,TGTGCCTCGGAGGAGGGCACCGGGGAGCTGTTTTTT,CASEEGTGELFF
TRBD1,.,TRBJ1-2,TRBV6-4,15,TGTGCCAGCAGTGGTCGACAGGGGGCAAACTATGGCTACACCTTC,CASSGRQGANYGYTF
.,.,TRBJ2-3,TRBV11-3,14,TGTGCCAGCAGCTTAGATACCGGGGTAGATACGCAGTATTTT,CASSLDTGVDTQYF
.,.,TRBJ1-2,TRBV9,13,TGTGCCAGCAGCGCGCAGGGGAACTATGGCTACACCTTC,CASSAQGNYGYTF
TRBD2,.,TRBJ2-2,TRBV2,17,TGTGCCAGCCGGACGGGACTAGCGGGGCCTAACACCGGGGAGCTGTTTTTT,CASRTGLAGPNTGELFF
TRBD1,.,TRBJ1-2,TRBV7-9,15,TGTGCCAGCAGCTCGAGACAGGGGGCAGGCTATGGCTACACCTTC,CASSSRQGAGYGYTF
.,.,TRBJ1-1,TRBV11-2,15,TGTGCCAGCAGCTTAATTGGGGCAGGGACAACTGAAGCTTTCTTT,CASSLIGAGTTEAFF
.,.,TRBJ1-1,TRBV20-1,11,TGCAGTGCTAGTGGAACCTACCGAGCTTTCTTT,CSASGTYRAFF
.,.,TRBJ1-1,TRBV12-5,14,TGTGCTAGTGGTTTGATACCGGACACCACTGAAGCTTTCTTT,CASGLIPDTTEAFF
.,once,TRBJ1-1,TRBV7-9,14,TGTGCCAGCAGCTTACTAGCGTCTAACACTGAAGCTTTCTTT,CASSLLASNTEAFF
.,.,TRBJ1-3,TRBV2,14,TGTGCCAGCAGTGAAATCAAATCCGGAAACACCATATATTTT,CASSEIKSGNTIYF
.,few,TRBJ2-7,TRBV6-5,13,TGTGCCAGCAACCCCGTAGGGGCTTACGAGCAGTACTTC,CASNPVGAYEQYF
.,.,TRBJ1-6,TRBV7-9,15,TGTGCCAGCAGCTTAGCGGAGACCAATAATTCACCCCTCCACTTT,CASSLAETNNSPLHF
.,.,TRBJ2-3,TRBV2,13,TGTGCCAGCAGTCTTTTACAGACAGATACGCAGTATTTT,CASSLLQTDTQYF
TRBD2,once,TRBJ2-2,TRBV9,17,TGTGCCAGCAGCGTAGGGTTAGCGGGGGCACACACCGGGGAGCTGTTTTTT,CASSVGLAGAHTGELFF
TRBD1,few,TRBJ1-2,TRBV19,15,TGTGCCAGTAAACCCTCCGGGACAGGGAACTATGGCTACACCTTC,CASKPSGTGNYGYTF
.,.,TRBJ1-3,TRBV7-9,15,TGTGCCAGCAGACAGCAGGGAGGGTCTGGAAACACCATATATTTT,CASRQQGGSGNTIYF
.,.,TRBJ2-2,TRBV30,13,TGTGCCTGGAGTGTACGAGGCACCGGGGAGCTGTTTTTT,CAWSVRGTGELFF